The entry below gives a single T cell receptor (beta chain) sequence along with its context. The sample originates from a study of shared clonotypes between healthy human individuals. About the study: A few men and a couple of women, aged 18 to 49, were donors.

Clones were read by immunoSEQ multiplex PCR, and TCRdb kept only the in-frame ones, dropping some. Of about 380,000 clones in the sample, just over 95% are singletons; the top ten hold approximately 0.3%. Trimming stripped 4 bases from V and 2 bases from J, with 9 bases between. Germline V gives CDR1 LNHDA, CDR2 SQIVND (reference sequence). The CDR3 loop spans 14 amino acids. Donors were Caucasian adults residing in Nashville, Tennessee, USA. CD8 memory was a combination of CD45RO+ cells and CCR7-negative CD45RA+ TemRA cells. The sample taken for sequencing was memory CD8+ T cells sorted from blood. Indicated subset: CD45RO+ cells pooled with CCR7-negative TemRA cells. This receptor was obtained from a young man in good health. This sequence joins TRBV19 and TRBJ1-3; a possible D gene is TRBD1 (6 bases). This chain's CDR3 is CASSKGGAGNTIYF. For the CDR3, the DNA is TGTGCCAGTAGTAAGGGGGGCGCTGGAAACACCATATATTTT. Complete variable domain (other parts from reference TRBV19 and TRBJ1-3): DGGITQSPKYLFRKEGQNVTLSCEQNLNHDAMYWYRQDPGQGLRLIYYSQIVNDFQKGDIAEGYSVSREKKESFPLTVTSAQKNPTAFYLCASSKGGAGNTIYFGEGSWLTVV.